The clone carrying this T cell receptor beta chain was counted many times. Its antigen is not identified. UMIs and a universal primer site were added when TCR cDNA was made by 5'RACE template switching. TCRdb independently ran MiXCR on the 5' RACE reads; one entry per CDR3 protein. Of roughly 310,000 distinct CDR3 sequences in the sample, approximately 3.9% are singletons; the top ten hold around a quarter. The data were obtained in a study of T cells after yellow fever vaccination. Study information: Where fractions had low cell numbers, libraries were prepared from them with the SMART-Seq v4 Ultra Low Input RNA kit.

Notes on the study in general: Contamination by abundant bulk-population clonotypes could be present in FACS-sorted repertoires. Subsequent to the booster, the majority of primary-vaccination clones reappeared (around 97% CD4, around 85% CD8).

The ends were cut back, 3 bases at V and 4 bases at J, with 12 bases in the middle. Germline CDR1 reads MNHNS; CDR2 reads SASEGT. CDR3 length: 14 residues. V is TRBV6-1 and J is TRBJ1-1; possible D gene TRBD1, 6 bases. Sequencing used PBMCs, obtained on the day of the yellow fever booster vaccination. The receptor was derived from a man aged 18 to 29 who received the YFV17D yellow fever vaccine. This CDR3 reads CASSDMGGRTEAFF. The CDR3 DNA is TGTGCCAGCAGTGATATGGGGGGCCGCACTGAAGCTTTCTTT.